This T cell receptor (beta chain) was sequenced in a study of blood T cell repertoires in COVID-19 (dated by TCRdb to about 2020). For the study in its entirety: The collaborator samples originated in the United States, Italy and Spain and spanned the acute and convalescent phases of COVID-19. The material from the prospective study consisted of cDNA or gDNA derived from T cells, B-cell-depleted T cells, or PBMCs. Deeply sampled blood TCRbeta repertoires from subjects exposed to, actively infected with, or recovered from COVID-19 were included in the dataset. A freely available public database, intended as a resource for researchers studying the immune response to SARS-CoV-2, is where the repertoires were released. The samples were drawn from two sources: the first 160 participants of the ongoing ImmuneRACE study, and 950 to 1,500 subjects contributed by 6 global collaborators. Sample metadata almost always included a de-identified subject ID, COVID-19 status, age in years and sex. Where available, HLA class I and class II types were obtained from metadata supplied by the sample provider rather than from assay-based typing. Results the study describes overall, beyond this receptor: The amount of clinical and demographic metadata varied by source and participant and was provided uncurated.

In the prospective study, participants were roughly 18 to 89 years old, resided in 20 to 30 geographic areas of the United States, and were enrolled through a virtual design. In the prospective study, cohorts were assigned on the basis of participant-reported clinical history obtained from a screening survey and a study questionnaire. Exposed participants had been in contact with someone with a PCR-confirmed or clinician-diagnosed COVID-19 case within 2 weeks of study entry. In the prospective study, mobile phlebotomists collected whole blood, serum and a nasopharyngeal or oropharyngeal swab from each participant. Prospective study participants could optionally give additional blood draws and questionnaires over an approximately two-month period. Before DNA extraction, prospective study blood samples were shipped either frozen or at room temperature. TCRbeta CDR3 regions were amplified from genomic DNA using the immunoSEQ Assay, a bias-controlled multiplex PCR. The paper's processing steps were these. The number of nucleated cells in each sample was estimated from the amplification of reference gene primers within the assay. Sequence reads were collapsed and filtered to measure the absolute abundance of every unique TCRbeta CDR3 rearrangement. Productive Simpson clonality was computed per sample as the square root of Simpson's diversity index over productive rearrangements. In TCRdb, the immuneACCESS table is reduced to in-frame sequences with V and J assigned. These tables do not hold every clone; where another copy was compared, an unresolved V gene accounts for under half, and the others remain unexplained. V and J calls and clone size are copied from that table; D and trimming were computed from the DNA. The sample data list about 430,000 clones, and roughly 90% of these were observed just once. Of the sample, approximately 1.5% is held by the ten largest clones.

Per the germline V gene, SGHTA is the CDR1 and FQGNSA is the CDR2. V is pruned by 5 bases and J by 0 bases, leaving 2 bases of the junction without a gene match. Counted from cysteine to phenylalanine, this CDR3 has 16 amino acids. Just the 48-base CDR3 DNA is kept, in frame starting at base 1. As for this clone: Its antigen target is currently unknown. Base qualities are not recorded, but no much larger clone differs from it by a single base.

The TCR sequence derives from a woman aged 18-30 years who had been exposed to COVID-19. The chain links TRBV7-2 with TRBJ2-4; TRBD2 matches 12 bases in the middle. Sequenced: PBMCs or T cells enriched from blood (not recorded which). For the CDR3, the sequence is CASSQTSGGAKNIQYF. In nucleotides, the sequence is TGTGCCAGCAGCCAGACTAGCGGGGGAGCCAAAAACATTCAGTACTTC.